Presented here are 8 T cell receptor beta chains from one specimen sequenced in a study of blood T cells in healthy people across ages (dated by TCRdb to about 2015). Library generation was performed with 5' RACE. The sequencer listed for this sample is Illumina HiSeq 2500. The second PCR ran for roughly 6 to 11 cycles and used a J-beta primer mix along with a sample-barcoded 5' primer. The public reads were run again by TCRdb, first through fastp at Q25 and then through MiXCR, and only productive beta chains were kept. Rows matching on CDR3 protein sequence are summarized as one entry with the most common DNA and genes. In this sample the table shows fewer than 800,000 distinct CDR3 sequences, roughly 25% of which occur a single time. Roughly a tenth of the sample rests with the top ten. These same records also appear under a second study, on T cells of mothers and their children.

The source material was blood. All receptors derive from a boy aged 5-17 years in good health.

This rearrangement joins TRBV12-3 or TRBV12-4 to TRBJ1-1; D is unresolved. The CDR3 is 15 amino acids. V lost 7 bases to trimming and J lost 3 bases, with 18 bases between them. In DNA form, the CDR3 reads TGTGCCAGCACCTCGAGTTCGCGGCTATACACTGAAGCTTTCTTT. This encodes CASTSSSRLYTEAFF.

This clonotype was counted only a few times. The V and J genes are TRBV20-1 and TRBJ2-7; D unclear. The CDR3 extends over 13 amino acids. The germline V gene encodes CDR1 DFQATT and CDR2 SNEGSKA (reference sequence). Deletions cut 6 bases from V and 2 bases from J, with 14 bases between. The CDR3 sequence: CSARSRGAYEQYF. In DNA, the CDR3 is TGCAGTGCCCGGTCGAGAGGAGCCTACGAGCAGTACTTC.

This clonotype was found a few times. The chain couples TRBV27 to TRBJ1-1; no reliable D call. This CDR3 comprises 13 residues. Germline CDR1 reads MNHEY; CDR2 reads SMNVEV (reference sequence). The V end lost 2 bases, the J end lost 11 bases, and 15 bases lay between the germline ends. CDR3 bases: TGTGCCAGCAGTTTAATGATGGGTCCGGTCGCTTTCTTT. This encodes CASSLMMGPVAFF.

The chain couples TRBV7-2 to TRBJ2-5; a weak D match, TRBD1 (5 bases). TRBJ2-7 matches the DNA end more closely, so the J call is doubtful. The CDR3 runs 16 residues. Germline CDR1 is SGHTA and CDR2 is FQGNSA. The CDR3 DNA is TGTGCCAGCAGCTTCCAGCCCTTGACAGTCACCTACGAGCAGTACTTC. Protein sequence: CASSFQPLTVTYEQYF.

CDR3 in DNA: TGCAGCGCCCAGACGGAAGAGCAGTTCTTC. Its protein is CSAQTEEQFF. The gene calls are TRBV29-1 and TRBJ2-1; D gene unclear. The germline CDR1 and CDR2 sequences are SQVTM and ANQGSEA. V was clipped by 7 bases and J by 10 bases, with 11 bases between them. CDR3 length equals 10 residues.

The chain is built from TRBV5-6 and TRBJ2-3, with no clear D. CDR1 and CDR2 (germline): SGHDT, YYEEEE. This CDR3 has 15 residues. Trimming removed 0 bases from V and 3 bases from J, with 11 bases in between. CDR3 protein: CASSLVLDATDTQYF. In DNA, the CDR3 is TGTGCCAGCAGCTTGGTCCTGGACGCTACAGATACGCAGTATTTT.

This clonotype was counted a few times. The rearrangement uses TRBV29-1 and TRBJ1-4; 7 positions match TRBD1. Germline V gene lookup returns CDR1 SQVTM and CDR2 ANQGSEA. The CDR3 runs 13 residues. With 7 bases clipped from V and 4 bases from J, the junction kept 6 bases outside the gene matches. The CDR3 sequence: CSARDSINEKLFF. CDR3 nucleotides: TGCAGCGCCCGGGACAGTATTAATGAAAAACTGTTTTTT.

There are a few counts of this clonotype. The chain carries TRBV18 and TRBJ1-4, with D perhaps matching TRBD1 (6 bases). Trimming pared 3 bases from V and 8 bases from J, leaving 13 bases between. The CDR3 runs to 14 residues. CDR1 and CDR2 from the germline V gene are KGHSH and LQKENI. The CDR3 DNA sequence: TGTGCCAGCTCACCTGAGGGGGTTGGAGAAAAACTGTTTTTT. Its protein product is CASSPEGVGEKLFF.